This T cell receptor (beta chain) comes out of a study of T cell responses to AZD1222 COVID-19 vaccine. Comment on this clone: Its antigen is not known.

Trimming pared 3 bases from V and 6 bases from J, leaving 12 bases between. The CDR3 sequence is 13 residues long. Germline CDR1 reads SGHAT; CDR2 reads FQNNGV. Measured with immunoSEQ multiplex PCR; TCRdb has only the in-frame clones, and not every one. The profile shows some 150,000 clones, more than 85% of them singletons. Overall study results and limits: The CD4 TCRs associated with vaccination extended across spike and predominated at 160-218 and 743-854.

This material consisted of peripheral blood, taken on day 0 of AZD1222 vaccination. The chain uses TRBV11-2 and TRBJ2-7, with D unclear. The TCR was taken from an adult in good health. CDR3 DNA sequence: TGTGCCAGCAGCTTCGGGCCGAAGAGCGAGCAGTACTTC. It is translated as CASSFGPKSEQYF.